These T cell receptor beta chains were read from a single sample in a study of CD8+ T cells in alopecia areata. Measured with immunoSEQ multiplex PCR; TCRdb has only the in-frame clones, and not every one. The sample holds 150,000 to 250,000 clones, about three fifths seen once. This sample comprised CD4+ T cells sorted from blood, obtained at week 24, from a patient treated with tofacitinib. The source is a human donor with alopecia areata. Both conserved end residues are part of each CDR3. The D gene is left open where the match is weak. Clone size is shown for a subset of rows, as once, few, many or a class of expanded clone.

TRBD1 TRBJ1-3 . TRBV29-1 TGCAGCGTCGAAGGGGACAGGGCGCTCTCTGGAAACACCATATATTTT CSVEGDRALSGNTIYF
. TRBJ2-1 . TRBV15 TGTGCCACCAGCTGGGGGACTAATGAGCAGTTCTTC CATSWGTNEQFF
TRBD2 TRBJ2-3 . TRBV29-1 TGCAGCGTTCGGGCGGGAGTTAGCACAGATACGCAGTATTTT CSVRAGVSTDTQYF
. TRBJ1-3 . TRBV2 TGTGCCAGCAGTCTACAGGGTGATGGAAACACCATATATTTT CASSLQGDGNTIYF
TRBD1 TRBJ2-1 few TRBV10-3 TGTGCCATCACGAGGAGGCCGGGACAGGGTAACTACAATGAGCAGTTCTTC CAITRRPGQGNYNEQFF
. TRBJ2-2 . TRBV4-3 TGCGCCAGCAGCCAGGAGACAGGGAACACCGGGGAGCTGTTTTTT CASSQETGNTGELFF
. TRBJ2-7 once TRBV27 TGTGCCAGCAGTTTAGGGGGCGGCTACGAGCAGTACTTC CASSLGGGYEQYF
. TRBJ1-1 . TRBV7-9 TGTGCCAGCAGCTCCTTACAGTTGAGTGAAGCTTTCTTT CASSSLQLSEAFF
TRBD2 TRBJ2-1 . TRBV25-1 TGTGCCAGCAGTTGGACTAGCGGGGTAGCCTACAATGAGCAGTTCTTC CASSWTSGVAYNEQFF
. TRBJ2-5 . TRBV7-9 TGTGCCAGCAGCTTCTCGCAGGTGCAAGAGACCCAGTACTTC CASSFSQVQETQYF
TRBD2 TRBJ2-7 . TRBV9 TGTGCCAGCAGCGTAGGGCTAGCGGGAGATGGAGAGCAGTACTTC CASSVGLAGDGEQYF
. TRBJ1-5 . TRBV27 TGTGCCAGCACTCCGGACGGCAATCAGCCCCAGCATTTT CASTPDGNQPQHF
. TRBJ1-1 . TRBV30 TGTGCCGCTGGACAGATGAACACTGAAGCTTTCTTT CAAGQMNTEAFF
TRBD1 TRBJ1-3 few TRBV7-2 TGTGCCAGCAGCACCTCAGGGGGCCCTGGAAACACCATATATTTT CASSTSGGPGNTIYF
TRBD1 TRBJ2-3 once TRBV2 TGTGCCAGCAGTTGGAGCAGGGGGAGCACAGATACGCAGTATTTT CASSWSRGSTDTQYF
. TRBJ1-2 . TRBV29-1 TGCAGCGTACAGGCTCTCGGTATGAACTATGGCTACACCTTC CSVQALGMNYGYTF
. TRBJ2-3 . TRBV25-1 TGTGCCAGCAGTGGAAGGGGCGTGGTGGTAGATACGCAGTATTTT CASSGRGVVVDTQYF
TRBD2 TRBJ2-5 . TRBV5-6 TGTGCCAGCAGCTTATCGCTAGCGGGAGTAGAGACCCAGTACTTC CASSLSLAGVETQYF
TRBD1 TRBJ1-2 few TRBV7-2 TGTGCCAGCAGCACCAGACAGGGGCCCTATGGCTACACCTTC CASSTRQGPYGYTF
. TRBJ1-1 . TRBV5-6 TGTGCCAGCAGCCCGACCTGGAGCACTGAAGCTTTCTTT CASSPTWSTEAFF
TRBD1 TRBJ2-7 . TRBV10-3 TGTGCCATCAGTGAGGGGACAGAAGTCTCCGGCTACGAGCAGTACTTC CAISEGTEVSGYEQYF
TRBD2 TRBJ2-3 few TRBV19 TGTGCCAGTAGTATCTCGGGGACTAGCGTCGATACGCAGTATTTT CASSISGTSVDTQYF
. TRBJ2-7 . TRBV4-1 TGCGCCAGCAGCCATAGCCTGCGACTGAACTCCTACGAGCAGTACTTC CASSHSLRLNSYEQYF
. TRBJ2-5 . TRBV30 TGTGCCTGGAGACGGTTAGCGGCCGGGGAGACCCAGTACTTC CAWRRLAAGETQYF
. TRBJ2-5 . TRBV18 TGTGCCAGCGGGCAAGGGCGGCAAGAGACCCAGTACTTC CASGQGRQETQYF
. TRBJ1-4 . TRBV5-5 TGTGCCAGCAGCCCGTTTGATGAAAAACTGTTTTTT CASSPFDEKLFF
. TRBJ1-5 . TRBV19 TGTGCCAGTAGTGAAGATAGGACCGTCTTTGAGCCCCAGCATTTT CASSEDRTVFEPQHF
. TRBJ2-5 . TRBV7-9 TGTGCCAGCAGCTTAGTTCCGTTTGAGGAGACCCAGTACTTC CASSLVPFEETQYF
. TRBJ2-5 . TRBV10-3 TGTGCCACTACGACGGGGCAGCAAGAGACCCAGTACTTC CATTTGQQETQYF
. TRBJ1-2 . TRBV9 TGTGCCAGCAGCGTAGGGGAGGGGCACGATGGCTACACCTTC CASSVGEGHDGYTF
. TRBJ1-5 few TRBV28 TGTGCCAGCAGGGGCCCTATGGGCAGCAATCAGCCCCAGCATTTT CASRGPMGSNQPQHF
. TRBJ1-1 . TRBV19 TGTGCCAGTATGAGGGAGAGGGGGAACACTGAAGCTTTCTTT CASMRERGNTEAFF
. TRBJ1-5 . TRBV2 TGTGCCAGCACGGCGTATAGCAATCAGCCCCAGCATTTT CASTAYSNQPQHF
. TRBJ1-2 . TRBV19 TGTGCCAGTAGTACCATACAACCGGGACATCAACGCTCCACCTTC CASSTIQPGHQRSTF
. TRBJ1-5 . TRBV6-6 TGTGCCAGCAGTTACTCAGGCAGTAGCAATCAGCCCCAGCATTTT CASSYSGSSNQPQHF
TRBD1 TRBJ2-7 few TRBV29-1 TGCAGCGCGACCCCGGGACAGGGGGGTTCCTACGAGCAGTACTTC CSATPGQGGSYEQYF
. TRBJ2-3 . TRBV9 TGTGCCAGCAGCGTAGCCGGAGCAGATACGCAGTATTTT CASSVAGADTQYF
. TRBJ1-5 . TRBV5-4 TGTGCCAGCAGCTTGGGGTGGGATCAGCCCCAGCATTTT CASSLGWDQPQHF
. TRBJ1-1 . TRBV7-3 TGTGCCAGCACTATCGGGGGGCCGGTGAACACTGAAGCTTTCTTT CASTIGGPVNTEAFF
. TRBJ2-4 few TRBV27 TGTGCCAGCAGTCTCCTGGCCAAAAACATTCAGTACTTC CASSLLAKNIQYF
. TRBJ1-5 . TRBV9 TGTGCCAGCAGCGTAGATGCAGGGGGCAATCAGCCCCAGCATTTT CASSVDAGGNQPQHF
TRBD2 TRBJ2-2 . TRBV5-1 TGCGCCAGCAGCTTGCGGACTAGCCGGAACACCGGGGAGCTGTTTTTT CASSLRTSRNTGELFF
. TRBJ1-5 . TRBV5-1 TGCGCCAGCAGCTTGGATTCGGGGGCCAGCAATCAGCCCCAGCATTTT CASSLDSGASNQPQHF